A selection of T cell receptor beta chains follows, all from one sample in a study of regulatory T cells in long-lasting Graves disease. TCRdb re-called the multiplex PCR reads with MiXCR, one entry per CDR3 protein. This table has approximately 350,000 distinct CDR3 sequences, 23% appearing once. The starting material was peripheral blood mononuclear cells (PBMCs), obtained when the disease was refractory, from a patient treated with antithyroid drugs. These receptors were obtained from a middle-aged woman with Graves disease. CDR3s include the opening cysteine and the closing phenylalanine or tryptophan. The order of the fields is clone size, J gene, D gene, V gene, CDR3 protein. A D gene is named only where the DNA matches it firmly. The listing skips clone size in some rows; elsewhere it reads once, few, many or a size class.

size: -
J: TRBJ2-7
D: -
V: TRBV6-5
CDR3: CASSYEAGDYEQYF

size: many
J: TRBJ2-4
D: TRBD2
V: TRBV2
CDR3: CASSRGLAGGTLAKNIQYF

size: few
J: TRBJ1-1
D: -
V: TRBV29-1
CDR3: CSVALDTEAFF

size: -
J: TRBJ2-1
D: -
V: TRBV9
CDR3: CASSVTGNEQFF

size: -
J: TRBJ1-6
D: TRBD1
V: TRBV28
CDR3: CASSLPGQGVPLSDSPLHF

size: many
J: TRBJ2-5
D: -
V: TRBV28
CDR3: CASSLFSDGLQETQYF

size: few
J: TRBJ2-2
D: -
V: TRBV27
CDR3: CASSLSRTGELFF

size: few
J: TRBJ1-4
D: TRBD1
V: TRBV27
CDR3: CAGSPYPTGIATNEKLFF

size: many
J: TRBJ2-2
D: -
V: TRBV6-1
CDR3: CASSVYYPNTGELFF

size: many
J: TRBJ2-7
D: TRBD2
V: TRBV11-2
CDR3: CASSPRTSGRVRYEQYF

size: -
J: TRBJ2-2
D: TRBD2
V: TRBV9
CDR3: CASSVASASGNTGELFF

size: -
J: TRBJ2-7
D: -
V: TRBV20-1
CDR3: CSARDRAGLQYF

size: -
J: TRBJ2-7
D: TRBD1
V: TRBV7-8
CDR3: CASTETGGLPYEQYF

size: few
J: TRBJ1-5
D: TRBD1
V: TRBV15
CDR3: CATSRGQGNQPQHF

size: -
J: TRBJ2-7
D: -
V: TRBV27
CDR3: CAGSLGIGYEQYF

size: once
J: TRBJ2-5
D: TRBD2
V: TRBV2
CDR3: CASSQRRRRSLAGRETQYF

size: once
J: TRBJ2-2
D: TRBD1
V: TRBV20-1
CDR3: CSAKSPGGTGELFF

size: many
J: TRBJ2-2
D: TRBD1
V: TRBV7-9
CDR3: CASSSRTGATGELFF

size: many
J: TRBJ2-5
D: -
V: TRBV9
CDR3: CASSAGGGEQETQYF

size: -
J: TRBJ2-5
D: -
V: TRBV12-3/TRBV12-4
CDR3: CASRLGRETQYF

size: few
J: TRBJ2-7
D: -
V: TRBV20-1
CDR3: CSAIDREGYEQYF

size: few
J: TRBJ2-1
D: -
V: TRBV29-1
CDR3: CSVDRALLTSSYNEQFF

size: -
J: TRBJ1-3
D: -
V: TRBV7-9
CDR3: CASSWIRTSGNTIYF

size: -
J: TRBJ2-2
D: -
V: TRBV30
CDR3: CAWSGAGELFF

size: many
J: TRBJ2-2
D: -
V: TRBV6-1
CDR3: CASSDWSYTGELFF

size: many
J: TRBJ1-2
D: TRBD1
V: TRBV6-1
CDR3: CASSETGGAYYGYTF

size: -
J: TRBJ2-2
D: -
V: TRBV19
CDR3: CASSIQAGIAGELFF

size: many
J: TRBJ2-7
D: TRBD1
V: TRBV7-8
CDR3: CASSYGTGLFYEQYF

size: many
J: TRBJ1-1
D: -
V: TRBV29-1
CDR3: CSVGEWGTEAFF

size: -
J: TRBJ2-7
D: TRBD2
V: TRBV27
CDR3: CASSLSTSGSGEQYF

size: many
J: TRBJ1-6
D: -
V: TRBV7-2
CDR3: CASSLVGSPLHF

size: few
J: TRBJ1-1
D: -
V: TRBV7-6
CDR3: CASSSHFGTEAFF

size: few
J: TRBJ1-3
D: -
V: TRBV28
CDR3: CASSRVAYSGNTIYF

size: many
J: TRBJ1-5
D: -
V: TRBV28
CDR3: CASSLSSRVQQPQHF

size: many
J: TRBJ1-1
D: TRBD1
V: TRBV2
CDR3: CASSEMTGWPMNTEAFF

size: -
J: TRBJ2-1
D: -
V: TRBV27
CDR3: CASSWGYEQFF

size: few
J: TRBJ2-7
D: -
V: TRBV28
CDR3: CASSPPDVPVQYF

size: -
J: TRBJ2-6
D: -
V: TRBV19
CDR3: CASSIVAGTGANVLTF

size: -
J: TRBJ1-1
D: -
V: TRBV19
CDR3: CASSTVGSGGTEAFF

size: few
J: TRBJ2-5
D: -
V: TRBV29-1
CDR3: CSANRDGETQYF

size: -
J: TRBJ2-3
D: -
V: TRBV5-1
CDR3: CASSPGRGTDTQYF

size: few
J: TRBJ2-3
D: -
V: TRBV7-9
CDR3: CASSFHGSETQYF

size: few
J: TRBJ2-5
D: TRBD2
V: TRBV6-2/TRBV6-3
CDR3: CPSSYSRGLAGPGETQYF

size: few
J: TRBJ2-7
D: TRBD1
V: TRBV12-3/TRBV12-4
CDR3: CASSLIQGYSYEQYF

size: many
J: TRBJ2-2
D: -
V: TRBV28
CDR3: CASSLPPYAGTNTGELFF

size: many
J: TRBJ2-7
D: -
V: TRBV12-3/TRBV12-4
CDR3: CASSFSGGGTHEQYF

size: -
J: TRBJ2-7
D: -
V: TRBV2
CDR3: CASSVGLASEQYF

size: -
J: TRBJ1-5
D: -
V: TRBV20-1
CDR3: CSAQYSNQPQHF

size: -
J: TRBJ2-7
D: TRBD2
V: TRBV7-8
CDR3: CASSFLSGSSYEQYF

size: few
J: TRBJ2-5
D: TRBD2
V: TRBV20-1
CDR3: CSARKASGSGETQYF

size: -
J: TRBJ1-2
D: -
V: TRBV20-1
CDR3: CSGPPGAGGYTF

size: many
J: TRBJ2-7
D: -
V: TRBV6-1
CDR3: CASSTTGDEQYF

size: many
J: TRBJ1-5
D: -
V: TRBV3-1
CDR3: CASSRGYQPQHF

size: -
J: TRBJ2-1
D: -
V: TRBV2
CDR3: CASSDGAPNEQFF

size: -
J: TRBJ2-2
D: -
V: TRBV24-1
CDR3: CATSDPHGPTGELFF

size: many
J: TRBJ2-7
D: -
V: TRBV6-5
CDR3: CASSYGGLDEQYF

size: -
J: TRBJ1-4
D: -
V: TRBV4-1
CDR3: CASSQWDPEKLFF